This TCR beta chain was identified during a study of cytomegalovirus exposure and HLA in healthy donors. This clone was picked up a small number of times. What it binds is unknown. Looked up from germline, CDR1 is SGHNT and CDR2 is YYREEE (reference sequence). CDR3 length: 17 residues. V lost 7 bases to trimming and J lost 6 bases; unmatched junction nucleotides: 21. Whole-study findings and limits: Researchers reported in a later analysis that a missense DCLRE1C variant was tied to TCR beta V- and J-gene trimming. A later analysis found TCR association rates differed by HLA locus, highest for DRB1 and lowest for HLA-C. Certain sequence variants were highly shared and formed a cluster, and this cluster was likely a sequencing artifact.

The PCR used 60 Vbeta and 13 Jbeta primers. Sequenced by immunoSEQ multiplex PCR; TCRdb stores in-frame clones only, minus some. The data contain roughly 150,000 clones, more than 60% of them seen just once; the ten biggest clones take up 10% to 12%. The clonotype originates from a man between 18 and 29 years old in good health and CMV-seropositive. The chain uses TRBV5-4 and TRBJ2-7; 8 bases map to TRBD1. Sequences were obtained from PBMCs. DNA for the CDR3: TGTGCCAGCCGCTCCGACTTGACAGGGGCCCGGGGCCTCGAGCAGTACTTC. It specifies CASRSDLTGARGLEQYF.